The 6 T cell receptor beta chains given below trace back to one sample, sequenced in a study of T cells after yellow fever vaccination. Each CDR3 protein gets one entry after TCRdb re-called the 5' RACE reads with MiXCR. This sample has 300,000 to 350,000 distinct CDR3 sequences; about 4% occur once, and the top ten carry around 24%. The sequences come from PBMCs, collected 5 days after the yellow fever booster vaccination. The receptors shown here come from a man between 18 and 29 years old who received the YFV17D yellow fever vaccine.

This chain joins TRBV5-1 and TRBJ2-7; 14 nucleotides match TRBD2. The CDR3 extends over 17 amino acids. CDR1 and CDR2 from the germline V gene are SGHRS and YFSETQ. Trimming at V came to 4 bases and at J to 0 bases, leaving 6 bases not matched to a gene. CDR3 residues: CASSRSGTSGGSYEQYF. In nucleotides, the CDR3 is TGCGCCAGCAGCCGATCCGGGACTAGCGGGGGCTCCTACGAGCAGTACTTC.

This clonotype was observed many times. CDR3 in amino acids: CASSLVRLLNTGELFF. For the CDR3, the DNA is TGCGCCAGCAGCTTGGTTCGGCTATTGAACACCGGGGAGCTGTTTTTT. The chain recombines TRBV5-1 with TRBJ2-2; D gene unclear. This CDR3 is built from 16 residues. V dropped 0 bases and J dropped 1 base, with 10 bases sitting between them. CDR1 and CDR2 from the germline V gene are SGHRS and YFSETQ.

As regards this clonotype: A much more abundant neighbour one base away suggests this may be a read error. The V gene is TRBV15, the J gene TRBJ2-2; possible D gene TRBD2, 7 bases. Germline V gene sequence: CDR1 LNHNV, CDR2 YYDKDF (reference sequence). CDR3 size: 14 residues. The CDR3 DNA sequence: TGTGCCACCGGGAGGGGGTCGAACTCCGGGGAGCTGTTTTTT. This gives the protein CATGRGSNSGELFF.

The chain has TRBV10-3 and TRBJ2-5; D is perhaps TRBD2 (6 bases). This CDR3 region has 13 residues. CDR1 is ENHRY and CDR2 is SYGVKD in the germline V gene. V shed 0 bases and J shed 5 bases, with 7 bases lying between them. The CDR3 loop is CAISESGTETQYF. As DNA, the CDR3 is TGTGCCATCAGTGAGTCAGGGACTGAGACCCAGTACTTC.

This clonotype showed up just a few times. The V gene is TRBV20-1, the J gene TRBJ1-1; the D gene is possibly TRBD1 (5 bases). With 7 bases removed from V and 3 bases from J, the gap between germline ends came to 12 bases. This CDR3 has 12 residues. Per germline, CDR1 DFQATT and CDR2 SNEGSKA (reference sequence). CDR3 residues: CSVRGADTEAFF. The CDR3 DNA is TGCAGTGTCCGAGGGGCGGACACTGAAGCTTTCTTT.

This clonotype was seen more than once but under ten times. As DNA, the CDR3 is TGTGCCAGCAGCCCCCCCCGAGGACAGGGATGGGCTGAAGCTTTCTTT. Amino acids: CASSPPRGQGWAEAFF. The rearrangement uses TRBV12-3 or TRBV12-4 and TRBJ1-1; 8 bases are a match to TRBD1. The V segment lost 6 bases and the J segment 6 bases; nucleotides outside the gene matches: 15. This CDR3 is 16 amino acids long.